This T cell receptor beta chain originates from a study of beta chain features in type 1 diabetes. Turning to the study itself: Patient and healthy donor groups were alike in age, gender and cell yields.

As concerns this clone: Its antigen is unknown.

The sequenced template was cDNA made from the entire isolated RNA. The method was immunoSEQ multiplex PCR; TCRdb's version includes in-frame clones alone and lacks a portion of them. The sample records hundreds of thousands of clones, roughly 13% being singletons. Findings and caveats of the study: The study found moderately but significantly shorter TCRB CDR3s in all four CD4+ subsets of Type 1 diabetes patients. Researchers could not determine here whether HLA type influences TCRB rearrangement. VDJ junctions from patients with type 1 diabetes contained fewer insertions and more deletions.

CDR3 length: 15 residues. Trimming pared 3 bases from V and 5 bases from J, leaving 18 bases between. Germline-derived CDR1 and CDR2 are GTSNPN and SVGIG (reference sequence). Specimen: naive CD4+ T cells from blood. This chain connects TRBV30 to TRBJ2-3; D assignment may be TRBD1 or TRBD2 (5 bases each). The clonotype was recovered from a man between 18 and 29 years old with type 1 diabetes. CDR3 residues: CAWSPGQARGDTQYF. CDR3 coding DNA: TGTGCCTGGAGCCCCGGACAAGCCCGGGGAGATACGCAGTATTTT. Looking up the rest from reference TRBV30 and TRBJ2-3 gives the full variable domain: SQTIHQWPATLVQPVGSPLSLECTVEGTSNPNLYWYRQAAGRGLQLLFYSVGIGQISSEVPQNLSASRPQDRQFILSSKKLLLSDSGFYLCAWSPGQARGDTQYFGPGTRLTVL.